This T cell receptor (beta chain) was retrieved from a study of cytomegalovirus exposure and HLA in healthy donors. Trimming took 6 bases from V and 5 from J; bases not matched to a gene: 16. Germline lookup yields CDR1 SNHLY and CDR2 FYNNEI. This CDR3 has 19 residues. The donors were part of the approximately 120-subject validation cohort, which stood apart from the roughly 670-subject first cohort. Assay: immunoSEQ multiplex PCR; the TCRdb copy retains only in-frame clones and omits some. The sample consists of 100,000 or so clones, approximately 84% of them appearing once. General study results and limits: Subsequent analysis showed first-cohort TCR clusters tending to co-occur in some 120 validation repertoires. The study recorded 150 to 200 TCR beta chains that were cytomegalovirus-associated. Confirmation was obtained in vitro that a few CMV-associated chains are specific for CMV antigens.

As regards this clone: Antigen: not known.

This receptor was identified in a man between 18 and 29 years old in good health and CMV-seropositive. V and J are TRBV2 and TRBJ2-3, with 14 bases matching TRBD2. The sequencing input was PBMCs. CDR3 sequence (DNA): TGTGCCAGCAGCCCTAGGGCGGGACTAGCGGGAGAACGTGTAGATACGCAGTATTTT. This sequence encodes CASSPRAGLAGERVDTQYF. Full variable domain (outside the CDR3, taken from reference TRBV2 and TRBJ2-3): EPEVTQTPSHQVTQMGQEVILRCVPISNHLYFYWYRQILGQKVEFLVSFYNNEISEKSEIFDDQFSVERPDGSNFTLKIRSTKLEDSAMYFCASSPRAGLAGERVDTQYFGPGTRLTVL.